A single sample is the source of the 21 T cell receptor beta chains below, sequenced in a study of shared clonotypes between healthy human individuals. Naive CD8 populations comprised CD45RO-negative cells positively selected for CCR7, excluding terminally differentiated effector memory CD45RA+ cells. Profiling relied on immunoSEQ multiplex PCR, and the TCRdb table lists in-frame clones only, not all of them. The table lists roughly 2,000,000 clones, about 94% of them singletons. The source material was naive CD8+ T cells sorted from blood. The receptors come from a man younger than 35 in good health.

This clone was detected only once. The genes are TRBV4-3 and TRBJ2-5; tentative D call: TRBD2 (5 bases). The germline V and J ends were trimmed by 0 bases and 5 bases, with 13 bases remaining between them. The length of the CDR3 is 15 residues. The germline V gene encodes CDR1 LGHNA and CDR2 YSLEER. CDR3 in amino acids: CASSQERTYLETQYF. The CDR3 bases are TGCGCCAGCAGCCAAGAACGGACTTATCTGGAGACCCAGTACTTC.

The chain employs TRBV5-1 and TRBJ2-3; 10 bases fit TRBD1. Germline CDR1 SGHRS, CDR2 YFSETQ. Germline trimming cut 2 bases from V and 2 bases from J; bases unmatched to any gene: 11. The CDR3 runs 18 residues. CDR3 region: CASSFALGQGLLTDTQYF. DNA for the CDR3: TGCGCCAGCAGCTTCGCATTGGGACAGGGGCTCCTCACAGATACGCAGTATTTT.

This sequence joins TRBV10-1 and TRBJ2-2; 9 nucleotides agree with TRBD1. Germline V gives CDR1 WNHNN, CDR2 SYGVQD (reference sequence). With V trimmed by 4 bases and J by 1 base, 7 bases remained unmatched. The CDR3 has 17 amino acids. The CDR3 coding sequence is TGCGCCAGCAGTGGCCTCGGACAGGGGTGGAACACCGGGGAGCTGTTTTTT. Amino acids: CASSGLGQGWNTGELFF.

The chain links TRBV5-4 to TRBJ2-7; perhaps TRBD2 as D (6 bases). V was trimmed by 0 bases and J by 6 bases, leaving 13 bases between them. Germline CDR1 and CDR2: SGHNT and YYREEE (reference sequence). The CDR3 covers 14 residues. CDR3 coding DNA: TGTGCCAGCAGCTTGGGGGGGGACGGGTCCGAGCAGTACTTC. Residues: CASSLGGDGSEQYF.

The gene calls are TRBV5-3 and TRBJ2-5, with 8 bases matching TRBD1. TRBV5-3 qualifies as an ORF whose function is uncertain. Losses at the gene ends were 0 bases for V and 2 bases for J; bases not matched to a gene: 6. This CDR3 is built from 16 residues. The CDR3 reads CARSLATRDRQETQYF. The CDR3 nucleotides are TGTGCCAGAAGCTTGGCTACTAGGGACAGGCAAGAGACCCAGTACTTC.

The CDR3 is CASSYEVLTGELFF. The CDR3 bases are TGTGCCAGCAGTTACGAGGTCCTCACCGGGGAGCTGTTTTTT. This chain joins TRBV6-5 and TRBJ2-2; D is ambiguous. The CDR3 has 14 amino acids. The germline CDR1 and CDR2 sequences are MNHEY and SVGAGI. The germline V and J ends were trimmed by 2 bases and 4 bases, with 8 bases remaining between them.

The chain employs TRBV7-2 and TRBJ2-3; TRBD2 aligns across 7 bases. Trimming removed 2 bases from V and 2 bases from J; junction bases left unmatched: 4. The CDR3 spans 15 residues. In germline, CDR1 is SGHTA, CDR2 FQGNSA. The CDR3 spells CASSLREGLTDTQYF. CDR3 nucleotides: TGTGCCAGCAGCTTAAGGGAGGGACTCACAGATACGCAGTATTTT.

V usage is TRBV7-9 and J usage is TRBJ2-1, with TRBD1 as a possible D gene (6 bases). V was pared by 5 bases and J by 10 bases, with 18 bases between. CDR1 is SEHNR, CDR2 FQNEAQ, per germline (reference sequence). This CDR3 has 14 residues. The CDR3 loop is CASSQYVAQGEQFF. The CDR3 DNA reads TGTGCCAGCAGCCAATACGTCGCCCAGGGGGAGCAGTTCTTC.

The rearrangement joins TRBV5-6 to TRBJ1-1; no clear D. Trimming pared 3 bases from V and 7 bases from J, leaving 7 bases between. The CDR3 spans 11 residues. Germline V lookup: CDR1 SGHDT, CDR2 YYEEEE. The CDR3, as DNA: TGTGCCAGCAGCTCCCTTTATGAAGCTTTCTTT. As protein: CASSSLYEAFF. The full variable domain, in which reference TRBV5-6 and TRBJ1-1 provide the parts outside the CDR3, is DAGVTQSPTHLIKTRGQQVTLRCSPKSGHDTVSWYQQALGQGPQFIFQYYEEEERQRGNFPDRFSGHQFPNYSSELNVNALLLGDSALYLCASSSLYEAFFGQGTRLTVV.

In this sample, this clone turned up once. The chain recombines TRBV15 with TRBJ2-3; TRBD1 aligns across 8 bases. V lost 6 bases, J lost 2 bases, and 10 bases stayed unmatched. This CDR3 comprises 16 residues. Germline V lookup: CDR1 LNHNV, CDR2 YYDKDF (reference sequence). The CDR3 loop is CATRDRGLMNTDTQYF. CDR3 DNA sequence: TGTGCCACCAGAGACAGGGGATTAATGAACACAGATACGCAGTATTTT.

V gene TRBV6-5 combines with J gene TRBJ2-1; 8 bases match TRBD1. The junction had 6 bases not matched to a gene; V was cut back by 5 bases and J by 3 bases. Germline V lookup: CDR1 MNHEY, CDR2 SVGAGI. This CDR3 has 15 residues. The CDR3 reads CASSLDRDSYNEQFF. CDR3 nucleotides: TGTGCCAGCAGTCTGGACAGGGACAGCTACAATGAGCAGTTCTTC.

CDR3 region: CARPNTGELFF. The CDR3 DNA reads TGTGCCAGACCTAACACCGGGGAGCTGTTTTTT. The genes are TRBV6-6 and TRBJ2-2; D gene unclear. V was pared by 9 bases and J by 2 bases, with 4 bases between. Germline CDR1 is MNHNY and CDR2 is SVGAGI (reference sequence). This CDR3 spans 11 amino acids.

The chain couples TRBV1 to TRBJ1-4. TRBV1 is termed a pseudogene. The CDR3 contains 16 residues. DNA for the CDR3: TGCACCAGCAGCCAAACACCCGGGTCAACTAATGAAAAACTGTTTTTT. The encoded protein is CTSSQTPGSTNEKLFF.

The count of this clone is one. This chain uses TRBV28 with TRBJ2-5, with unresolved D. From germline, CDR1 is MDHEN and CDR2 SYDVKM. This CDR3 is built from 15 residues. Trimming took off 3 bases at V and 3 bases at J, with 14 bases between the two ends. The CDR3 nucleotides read TGTGCCAGCAGTTTCGCGCCAGCCCCCGAAGAGACCCAGTACTTC. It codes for CASSFAPAPEETQYF. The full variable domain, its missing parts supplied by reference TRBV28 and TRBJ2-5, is DVKVTQSSRYLVKRTGEKVFLECVQDMDHENMFWYRQDPGLGLRLIYFSYDVKMKEKGDIPEGYSVSREKKERFSLILESASTNQTSMYLCASSFAPAPEETQYFGPGTRLLVL.

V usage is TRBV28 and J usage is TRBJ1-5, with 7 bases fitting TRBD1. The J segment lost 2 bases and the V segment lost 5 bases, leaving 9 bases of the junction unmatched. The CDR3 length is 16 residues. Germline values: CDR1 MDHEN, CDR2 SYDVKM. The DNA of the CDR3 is TGTGCCAGCAGTCCACAAGGGGGCGGGGGCAATCAGCCCCAGCATTTT. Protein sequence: CASSPQGGGGNQPQHF.

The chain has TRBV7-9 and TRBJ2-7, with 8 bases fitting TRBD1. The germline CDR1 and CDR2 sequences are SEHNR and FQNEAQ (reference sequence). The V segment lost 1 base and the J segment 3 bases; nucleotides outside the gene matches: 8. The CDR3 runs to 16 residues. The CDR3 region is CASSLGPGTGGYEQYF. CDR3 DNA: TGTGCCAGCAGCTTAGGCCCGGGGACAGGAGGCTACGAGCAGTACTTC.

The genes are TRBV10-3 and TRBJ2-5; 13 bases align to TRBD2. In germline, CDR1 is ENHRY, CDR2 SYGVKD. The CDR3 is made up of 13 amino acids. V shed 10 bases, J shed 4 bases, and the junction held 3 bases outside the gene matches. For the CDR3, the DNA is TGTGCCAGGACTAGCGGGAGAAGAGAGACCCAGTACTTC. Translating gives CARTSGRRETQYF.

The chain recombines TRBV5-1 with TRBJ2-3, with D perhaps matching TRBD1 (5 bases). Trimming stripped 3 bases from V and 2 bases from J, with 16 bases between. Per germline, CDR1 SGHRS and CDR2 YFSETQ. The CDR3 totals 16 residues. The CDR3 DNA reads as TGCGCCAGCAGCTCAAACCTGGACAAATTCACAGATACGCAGTATTTT. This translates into CASSSNLDKFTDTQYF.

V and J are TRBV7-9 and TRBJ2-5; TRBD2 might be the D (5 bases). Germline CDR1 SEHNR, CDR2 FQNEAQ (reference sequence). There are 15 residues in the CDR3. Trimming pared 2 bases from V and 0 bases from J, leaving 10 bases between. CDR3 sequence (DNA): TGTGCCAGCAGCTTACCTACAGCGGACCAAGAGACCCAGTACTTC. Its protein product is CASSLPTADQETQYF.

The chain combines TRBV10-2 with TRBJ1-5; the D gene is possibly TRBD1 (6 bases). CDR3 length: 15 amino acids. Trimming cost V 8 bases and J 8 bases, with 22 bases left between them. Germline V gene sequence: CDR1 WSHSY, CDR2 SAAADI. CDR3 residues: CASSEGGAGFEPQHF. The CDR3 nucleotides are TGCGCCAGCTCAGAGGGGGGCGCGGGGTTTGAGCCCCAGCATTTT.

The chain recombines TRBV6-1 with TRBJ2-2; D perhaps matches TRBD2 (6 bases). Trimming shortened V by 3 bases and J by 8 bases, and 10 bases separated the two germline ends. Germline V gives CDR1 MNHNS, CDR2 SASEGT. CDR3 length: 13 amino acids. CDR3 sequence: CASSEGRGGELFF. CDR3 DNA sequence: TGTGCCAGCAGTGAGGGGCGGGGAGGGGAGCTGTTTTTT.